The 9 T cell receptor beta chains in this list originate from one sample, sequenced in a study of a mutant IDH1 vaccine in newly diagnosed glioma. These receptors' targets are unknown. Here immunoSEQ multiplex PCR was the method, and the copy in TCRdb shows in-frame clones only, minus some. The data show about 56,000 clones, approximately 71% seen once. Time point in this sample: week 47, end of study. Topical imiquimod was applied with each vaccine dose, which held 300 ug of mutant IDH1 20-mer peptide. The material was PBMCs, obtained from a glioma patient whose treatment included an IDH1 peptide vaccine. All receptors derive from a man between 50 and 59 years old with glioma.

V is TRBV9 and J is TRBJ2-3; D ambiguous. V dropped 0 bases and J dropped 4 bases, with 9 bases sitting between them. In germline, CDR1 is SGDLS, CDR2 YYNGEE. The CDR3 totals 14 residues. This CDR3 reads CASSVGSAADTQYF. CDR3 nucleotides: TGTGCCAGCAGCGTAGGGAGTGCAGCAGATACGCAGTATTTT.

The chain recombines TRBV4-1 with TRBJ2-5, with D uncertain. Trimming took 0 bases from V and 2 from J, leaving 10 bases between them. CDR3 size: 15 residues. Germline V lookup: CDR1 MGHRA, CDR2 YSYEKL. The CDR3: CASSQEPPAQETQYF. DNA for the CDR3: TGCGCCAGCAGCCAAGAACCCCCCGCACAAGAGACCCAGTACTTC.

The chain couples TRBV5-1 to TRBJ2-5, with TRBD2 matching over 12 bases. The CDR3 runs to 18 residues. Germline loops: CDR1 SGHRS, CDR2 YFSETQ. V shed 0 bases, J shed 6 bases, and the junction held 12 bases outside the gene matches. CDR3 protein: CASSLVASGGASSQTQYF. CDR3 in DNA: TGCGCCAGCAGCTTGGTTGCTAGCGGGGGGGCTAGTTCGCAGACCCAGTACTTC. Full variable domain (missing parts from reference TRBV5-1 and TRBJ2-5): KAGVTQTPRYLIKTRGQQVTLSCSPISGHRSVSWYQQTPGQGLQFLFEYFSETQRNKGNFPGRFSGRQFSNSRSEMNVSTLELGDSALYLCASSLVASGGASSQTQYFGPGTRLLVL.

This clone was seen a handful of times. This sequence joins TRBV2 and TRBJ2-5; 8 positions agree with TRBD1. CDR1 and CDR2 (germline): SNHLY, FYNNEI. The trim removed 4 bases at V and 5 bases at J, leaving 6 bases unmatched. This CDR3 region has 14 residues. CDR3 sequence reads: CASSATGVVETQYF. CDR3 sequence (DNA): TGTGCCAGCAGTGCGACAGGGGTGGTGGAGACCCAGTACTTC.

The rearrangement uses TRBV6-5 and TRBJ2-2; D gene uncertain. Per germline, CDR1 MNHEY and CDR2 SVGAGI. V was shortened by 6 bases and J by 8 bases, with 16 bases between the two germline ends. The CDR3 loop spans 14 amino acids. Written as DNA, the CDR3 is TGTGCCAGCAGGTTGGGTTCCCTGATAGGGGAGCTGTTTTTT. Encoded protein: CASRLGSLIGELFF.

J is TRBJ2-1 and V is TRBV6-6, with D possibly matching TRBD2 (6 bases). The length of the CDR3 is 15 residues. Between the trimmed V and J ends, which lost 5 bases and 1 base, there was a span of 12 bases. CDR1 MNHNY and CDR2 SVGAGI come from the germline V gene (reference sequence). The CDR3 region is CASSAGTGSYNEQFF. In nucleotides, the CDR3 is TGTGCCAGCAGTGCGGGGACGGGATCCTACAATGAGCAGTTCTTC.

The rearrangement joins TRBV10-3 to TRBJ2-7, with 7 nucleotides matching TRBD1. Germline assignment: CDR1 ENHRY and CDR2 SYGVKD. The CDR3 runs 16 residues. V was clipped by 0 bases and J by 1 base; unmatched bases: 6. The CDR3 region has the DNA TGTGCCATCAGTGAGTCGGGGAGACAGGGTTCCTACGAGCAGTACTTC. Its translation is CAISESGRQGSYEQYF.

The chain is built from TRBV5-1 and TRBJ2-7; 12 positions agree with TRBD2. V shed 4 bases, J shed 2 bases, and the junction held 4 bases outside the gene matches. Per the germline V gene, CDR1 is SGHRS and CDR2 is YFSETQ. CDR3 size: 15 residues. Here the CDR3 reads CASSEGLAGTYEQYF. As DNA, the CDR3 is TGCGCCAGCAGCGAAGGACTAGCGGGGACCTACGAGCAGTACTTC.

In nucleotides, the CDR3 is TGTGCCAGCAGCCTGGGACGCCTAAGGTCTAATTCACCCCTCCACTTT. Protein: CASSLGRLRSNSPLHF. The chain has TRBV11-2 and TRBJ1-6; tentatively, D is TRBD1 (5 bases). Germline CDR1 and CDR2: SGHAT and FQNNGV. The CDR3 covers 16 residues. The V and J ends lost 5 bases and 6 bases respectively, with 17 bases between them.